A selection of T cell receptor beta chains follows, all from one sample in a study of memory CD4+ T cells and cytomegalovirus serostatus. TCRdb's table, derived via immunoSEQ multiplex PCR, lists solely in-frame clones and lacks some. The sample contains tens of thousands of clones, 60% to 80% of which appear only once. Sequences were obtained from memory CD4+ T cells from blood. The receptors derive from an adult in good health and CMV-seronegative. The CDR3 runs from the conserved cysteine through the conserved F or W. Each record gives: clone size, V gene, D gene, J gene, CDR3 DNA, CDR3 protein. The D gene is left open where the match is weak. Clone size is stated in some rows and not others, as once, few, many or a class when expanded.

few	TRBV5-5	NA	TRBJ1-3	TGTGCCAGCAGCTTGCCCGGTCTTTCTGGAAACACCATATATTTT	CASSLPGLSGNTIYF
few	TRBV9	TRBD1	TRBJ1-1	TGTGCCAGCAGCGTAGTGGCAGGGGGCTTTGAAGCTTTCTTT	CASSVVAGGFEAFF
NA	TRBV5-1	NA	TRBJ1-1	TGCGCCAGCAGCGTTGACAGGAACACTGAAGCTTTCTTT	CASSVDRNTEAFF
NA	TRBV4-2	TRBD1	TRBJ1-5	TGTGCCAGCAGCCAAGGGACAGGGGTCAATCAGCCCCAGCATTTT	CASSQGTGVNQPQHF
NA	TRBV29-1	NA	TRBJ2-3	TGCAGCGTTGATCGTGGTAGCACAGATACGCAGTATTTT	CSVDRGSTDTQYF
NA	TRBV5-4	TRBD1	TRBJ1-1	TGTGCCAGCAGCTTCCCCCTACAGGGGGCCTTCTCTGAAGCTTTCTTT	CASSFPLQGAFSEAFF
NA	TRBV4-3	NA	TRBJ2-6	TGCGCCAGCAGCCTAAGCCGGGGTACTGGGGCCAACGTCCTGACTTTC	CASSLSRGTGANVLTF
few	TRBV6-1	NA	TRBJ1-5	TGTGCCAGCAGTGTCGCCACAGGGCGCAATCAGCCCCAGCATTTT	CASSVATGRNQPQHF
NA	TRBV6-5	TRBD2	TRBJ2-2	TGTGCCAGCGGCCGGACTAGAGGGGAGCTGTTTTTT	CASGRTRGELFF
NA	TRBV28	NA	TRBJ2-7	TGTGCCAGCAGTTCCTCGTCGGTCGGTACCTACGAGCAGTACTTC	CASSSSSVGTYEQYF
NA	TRBV4-1	TRBD2	TRBJ2-5	TGCGCCAGCAGTTTGAGCGGGGGTGTCCGAGAGACCCAGTACTTC	CASSLSGGVRETQYF
NA	TRBV7-9	NA	TRBJ2-3	TGTGCCAGCAGCTTACGTGGACTCACAGATACGCAGTATTTT	CASSLRGLTDTQYF
few	TRBV7-9	NA	TRBJ1-2	TGTGCCAGCCGAAGCCACGAGGCAACCGGGGGCTACACCTTC	CASRSHEATGGYTF
NA	TRBV5-4	TRBD1	TRBJ1-1	TGTGCCAGCAGCGGGGGGGGGCACAGGGGGACTGAAGCTTTCTTT	CASSGGGHRGTEAFF
NA	TRBV14	TRBD1	TRBJ2-7	TGTGCCAGCAGCGTGACAGGGGGTTGGTACGAGCAGTACTTC	CASSVTGGWYEQYF
NA	TRBV7-3	NA	TRBJ1-1	TGTGCCAGCAGCTTATCTCCGGGGAACACTGAAGCTTTCTTT	CASSLSPGNTEAFF
NA	TRBV5-4	TRBD2	TRBJ2-5	TGTGCCAGCAGCTTGGGCGGGGGGGCACGGGAGACCCAGTACTTC	CASSLGGGARETQYF
few	TRBV20-1	NA	TRBJ1-2	TGCAGTGCTAGAGAAATCGTCGGCTACACCTTC	CSAREIVGYTF